This T cell receptor (beta chain) was sequenced for a study of neurological immune-mediated disorders. Across the study: About 90% of the 34 multiple sclerosis patients had relapsing-remitting disease; 3 had secondary progressive. Findings of the study overall: Sharing of CDR3 amino acid sequences among expanded clones across subjects was absent, suggesting private repertoires in all groups.

The CDR3 spans 19 residues. Trimming at V came to 0 bases and at J to 1 base, leaving 11 bases not matched to a gene. Germline V gene lookup returns CDR1 LGHNA and CDR2 YSLEER. This clonotype was counted many times. Its cognate antigen is unknown. cDNA was made by 5'RACE with 10-nucleotide random UMIs. TCRdb re-analysed the 5' RACE reads in MiXCR, keeping a single row per CDR3 protein. This table holds under 75,000 distinct CDR3 sequences, 3% to 4% found once. The genes are TRBV4-3 and TRBJ2-3; 9 bases agree with TRBD2. The receptor was derived from a woman in her fifties or sixties with multiple sclerosis. The specimen was PBMCs. The chain's CDR3 is CASSQDLRRASGGTDTQYF. CDR3 coding DNA: TGCGCCAGCAGCCAAGATCTCCGAAGGGCTAGCGGGGGCACAGATACGCAGTATTTT.